Each of the 18 T cell receptor beta chains below was sequenced from the same sample in a study of blood T cell repertoires in COVID-19. Produced via immunoSEQ multiplex PCR; TCRdb's table is partial and in-frame only. The sample includes approximately 170,000 clones, around 88% of them seen just once. Sequencing was done on a sample of peripheral blood. Receptor source: a woman in her seventies who had recovered from COVID-19.

The chain joins TRBV28 to TRBJ2-3; TRBD2 might be the D (7 bases). With 7 bases removed from V and 0 bases from J, the gap between germline ends came to 23 bases. The CDR3 totals 18 residues. Germline-derived CDR1 and CDR2 are MDHEN and SYDVKM. In DNA form, the CDR3 reads TGTGCCAGCACCCTGCCCGGTTTAGGGGGAGGGAGCACAGATACGCAGTATTTT. Encoded protein: CASTLPGLGGGSTDTQYF.

The gene calls are TRBV18 and TRBJ2-5; 7 nucleotides agree with TRBD1. V shed 3 bases, J shed 5 bases, and the junction held 3 bases outside the gene matches. The germline CDR1 and CDR2 sequences are KGHSH and LQKENI. This CDR3 has 13 amino acids. The CDR3 region is CASSPGQYETQYF. The CDR3 region has the DNA TGTGCCAGCTCACCGGGACAGTACGAGACCCAGTACTTC.

J is TRBJ2-7 and V is TRBV28; TRBD1 matches 8 bases. The CDR3 extends over 14 amino acids. Per germline, CDR1 MDHEN and CDR2 SYDVKM. The junction had 6 bases not matched to a gene; V was cut back by 7 bases and J by 1 base. Here the CDR3 reads CASTPGQASYEQYF. DNA of the CDR3: TGTGCCAGCACCCCGGGACAGGCATCCTACGAGCAGTACTTC. Supplemented by reference TRBV28 and TRBJ2-7, the full variable domain reads DVKVTQSSRYLVKRTGEKVFLECVQDMDHENMFWYRQDPGLGLRLIYFSYDVKMKEKGDIPEGYSVSREKKERFSLILESASTNQTSMYLCASTPGQASYEQYFGPGTRLTVT.

The chain carries TRBV4-1 and TRBJ2-7; D is possibly TRBD1 (6 bases). The CDR3 is 14 residues long. CDR1 is MGHRA and CDR2 is YSYEKL in the germline V gene. V lost 2 bases and J lost 1, with 9 bases in between. The CDR3 nucleotides read TGCGCCAGCAGCCAATGGACAGTTTCCTACGAGCAGTACTTC. Protein product: CASSQWTVSYEQYF.

The V call is TRBV10-3, the J call TRBJ1-1; TRBD1 matches at 9 bases. The junction had 3 bases not matched to a gene; V was cut back by 10 bases and J by 3 bases. The V gene's germline CDR1 is ENHRY and CDR2 SYGVKD. The CDR3 totals 12 residues. The CDR3 reads CATRQGDTEAFF. The DNA for the CDR3 is TGTGCCACCAGACAGGGGGACACTGAAGCTTTCTTT.

The chain links TRBV19 to TRBJ1-2, with D possibly TRBD1 on 6 matching bases. The CDR3 length is 14 residues. Germline lookup yields CDR1 LNHDA and CDR2 SQIVND (reference sequence). Deletions cut 5 bases from V and 7 bases from J, with 17 bases between. DNA of the CDR3: TGTGCCAGTAGTCCCTCTACAGGGCAGGGTGGCTACACCTTC. Encoded protein: CASSPSTGQGGYTF.

The J gene is TRBJ2-5, the V gene TRBV5-1; the match to TRBD1 covers 10 bases. Unmatched junction bases numbered 16, after V lost 4 bases and J lost 7 bases. The V gene's germline CDR1 is SGHRS and CDR2 YFSETQ. The CDR3 loop spans 17 amino acids. CDR3 sequence: CASSATGTGVHLGTQYF. The DNA for the CDR3 is TGCGCCAGCAGCGCCACCGGGACAGGGGTTCACCTGGGGACCCAGTACTTC.

This sequence joins TRBV7-3 and TRBJ2-7; 7 nucleotides align to TRBD1. The CDR3 runs 14 residues. The V and J ends lost 2 bases and 4 bases, in that order; junction bases with no gene match: 5. Germline V gene lookup returns CDR1 SGHTA and CDR2 FQGTGA. The CDR3, as DNA: TGTGCCAGCAGCTTACCGGGACAGATGTACGAGCAGTACTTC. Its protein product is CASSLPGQMYEQYF.

The CDR3, as DNA: TGCGCCAGCAGGACAGGGTTGAACACTGAAGCTTTCTTT. Its translation: CASRTGLNTEAFF. V is TRBV5-1 and J is TRBJ1-1; TRBD1 matches at 7 bases. The CDR3 has 13 amino acids. The J segment lost 0 bases and the V segment lost 5 bases, leaving 1 base of the junction unmatched. Germline CDR1 is SGHRS and CDR2 is YFSETQ.

CDR3 amino acids: CASSPSGSSYNEQFF. The CDR3 DNA sequence: TGTGCCAGCAGCCCTAGCGGGAGCTCCTACAATGAGCAGTTCTTC. The genes are TRBV28 and TRBJ2-1; TRBD2 matches 10 bases. V lost 6 bases to trimming and J lost 0 bases; unmatched junction nucleotides: 2. The CDR3 is 15 amino acids. Per germline, CDR1 MDHEN and CDR2 SYDVKM.

The chain links TRBV27 to TRBJ2-5, with D tentatively TRBD1 (5 bases). Trimming removed 3 bases from V and 5 bases from J, with 10 bases in between. The CDR3 loop spans 13 amino acids. Looked up from germline, CDR1 is MNHEY and CDR2 is SMNVEV (reference sequence). The CDR3 region is CASSFNHRETQYF. The CDR3 DNA reads TGTGCCAGCAGTTTTAACCACAGGGAGACCCAGTACTTC.

The chain has TRBV3-1 (or the pseudogene TRBV3-2) and TRBJ1-4, with unresolved D. The CDR3 runs 13 residues. Germline V gene sequence: CDR1 LGHDT, CDR2 YNNKEL (reference sequence). Trimming removed 1 base at V and 8 bases at J, with 8 bases between. CDR3 DNA sequence: TGTGCCAGCAGCCAAGGAGGGCAGGAAAAACTGTTTTTT. Its translation is CASSQGGQEKLFF.

This sequence joins TRBV7-3 and TRBJ2-5, with 8 bases lining up with TRBD1. CDR1 is SGHTA, CDR2 FQGTGA, per germline. The ends lost 5 bases at V and 4 bases at J; junction bases unmatched: 3. The length of the CDR3 is 13 residues. The CDR3 loop reads CASSRTGTETQYF. Written as DNA, the CDR3 is TGTGCCAGCAGCCGGACAGGGACAGAGACCCAGTACTTC.

In this sample, this clone turned up once. The gene calls are TRBV7-9 and TRBJ2-7, with D tentatively TRBD2 (6 bases). Germline assignment: CDR1 SEHNR and CDR2 FQNEAQ (reference sequence). The CDR3 loop spans 12 amino acids. The V gene lost 5 bases and the J gene lost 6 bases, with 11 bases spanning the gap. CDR3 sequence: CASSGRGGEQYF. DNA of the CDR3: TGTGCCAGCAGCGGGCGGGGAGGCGAGCAGTACTTC.

This clone was counted a few times. The chain joins TRBV2 to TRBJ1-5, with TRBD1 matching over 8 bases. Germline V gene data show CDR1 as SNHLY and CDR2 as FYNNEI. Unmatched junction bases numbered 7, after V lost 5 bases and J lost 7 bases. CDR3 size: 14 residues. This CDR3 is CASSPIQGGQPQHF. The CDR3 nucleotides are TGTGCCAGCAGTCCCATACAGGGGGGGCAGCCCCAGCATTTT.

The genes are TRBV2 and TRBJ2-7; 10 nucleotides line up with TRBD1. The V segment lost 11 bases and the J segment 4 bases; nucleotides outside the gene matches: 5. This CDR3 contains 12 residues. Germline assignment: CDR1 SNHLY and CDR2 FYNNEI. The CDR3 sequence is CAARDRGYEQYF. Written as DNA, the CDR3 is TGTGCCGCCCGGGACAGGGGATACGAGCAGTACTTC.

This clone was seen a single time. This chain connects TRBV20-1 to TRBJ1-2; 9 bases fit TRBD1. The CDR3 spans 14 residues. The junction had 5 bases not matched to a gene; V was cut back by 3 bases and J by 3 bases. Germline V CDR1 and CDR2: DFQATT, SNEGSKA (reference sequence). The CDR3 sequence is CSASLRDRDYGYTF. The CDR3 DNA reads TGCAGTGCTAGTCTCCGGGACAGGGACTATGGCTACACCTTC.

In its sample, this clone was seen a few times. The V gene is TRBV14, the J gene TRBJ2-1, with 12 positions matching TRBD2. Germline V gene data show CDR1 as SGHDN and CDR2 as FVKESK. V lost 4 bases, J lost 7 bases, and 8 bases stayed unmatched. This CDR3 has 16 residues. Here the CDR3 reads CASSLRTSGIGNEQFF. The CDR3, as DNA: TGTGCCAGCAGCCTACGGACTAGCGGGATTGGGAATGAGCAGTTCTTC.